These 5 T cell receptor beta chains were sequenced from one sample in a study of cytomegalovirus exposure and HLA in healthy donors. Both 60 Vbeta primers and 13 Jbeta primers went into the PCR. Profiling relied on immunoSEQ multiplex PCR, and the TCRdb table lists in-frame clones only, not all of them. The table has about 88,000 clones, around 89% seen once; the top ten hold approximately 2.2%. Sequenced sample: PBMCs. The receptors here all came from a man aged 18 to 29 in good health and CMV-seronegative.

The chain joins TRBV5-4 to TRBJ2-1; 9 bases match TRBD2. J was trimmed by 6 bases and V by 1 base; bases with no gene match: 14. CDR1 and CDR2 from the germline V gene are SGHNT and YYREEE (reference sequence). The CDR3 has 18 amino acids. CDR3 in DNA: TGTGCCAGCAGCTTGAATGATTGGGGCGGGAGGGTGGTCAATGAGCAGTTCTTC. This gives the protein CASSLNDWGGRVVNEQFF.

Concerning this clone itself: One end of the junction is discordant with germline, which a read error may explain. The V and J genes are TRBV7-9 and TRBJ2-7; no clear D gene. Germline CDR1 is SEHNR and CDR2 is FQNEAQ (reference sequence). The CDR3 extends over 11 amino acids. The CDR3 here is CSSSPFREQYF. The CDR3, as DNA: TGTTCCAGCAGCCCCTTCCGCGAGCAGTACTTC.

The gene calls are TRBV7-2 and TRBJ2-1; D remains unclear. Germline assignment: CDR1 SGHTA and CDR2 FQGNSA. The V and J ends lost 4 bases and 10 bases respectively, with 11 bases between them. The CDR3 loop spans 12 amino acids. CDR3: CASSSPKREQFF. CDR3 in DNA: TGTGCCAGCAGCTCTCCAAAGAGGGAGCAGTTCTTC.

The chain uses TRBV27 and TRBJ2-3; weak D call: TRBD2 (6 bases). Per germline, CDR1 MNHEY and CDR2 SMNVEV (reference sequence). This CDR3 is 15 amino acids long. The germline V and J ends were trimmed by 5 bases and 6 bases, with 18 bases remaining between them. CDR3 nucleotide sequence: TGTGCCAGCAGTGATATGGCGGGGTACCCCGATACGCAGTATTTT. Translation: CASSDMAGYPDTQYF.

The J gene is TRBJ2-6, the V gene TRBV7-6; TRBD1 aligns across 9 bases. The CDR3 is made up of 19 amino acids. Germline V gene sequence: CDR1 SGHVS, CDR2 FNYEAQ. J was trimmed by 0 bases and V by 1 base; bases with no gene match: 7. The CDR3 reads CASSLGAGTGSSGANVLTF. In DNA, the CDR3 is TGTGCCAGCAGCTTAGGGGCCGGGACAGGGAGCTCTGGGGCCAACGTCCTGACTTTC.